This T cell receptor beta chain was identified in a study of T cells in Graves' hyperthyroidism and ophthalmopathy. V was trimmed by 5 bases and J by 4 bases, leaving 17 bases between them. The CDR3 contains 14 residues. Per the germline V gene, CDR1 is DFQATT and CDR2 is SNEGSKA (reference sequence). RNA transcripts were the template for amplifying TCR beta CDR3 regions. The TCR CDR3 first-round RT-PCR relied on the HTBI primer set. Via MiXCR, TCRdb re-called the multiplex PCR reads, giving one row per CDR3 protein. The repertoire holds about 290,000 distinct CDR3 sequences, with 10% to 15% as singletons. The diagnoses drew upon clinical symptoms, serum thyroxine and TRAb, thyroid ultrasound and orbital computed tomography. PBMCs stemmed from more than 7.5 ml fresh peripheral blood. This clonotype was seen many times.

V and J are TRBV20-1 and TRBJ2-5; D may match TRBD1 or TRBD2 (6 bases each). The origin of this receptor is a woman aged 25 to 39 with Graves' hyperthyroidism that later progressed to Graves' ophthalmopathy. Sequencing input: blood. The CDR3 bases are TGCAGTGCTGGGGGGTTGGACAGCGGAGAGACCCAGTACTTC. Its translation is CSAGGLDSGETQYF.